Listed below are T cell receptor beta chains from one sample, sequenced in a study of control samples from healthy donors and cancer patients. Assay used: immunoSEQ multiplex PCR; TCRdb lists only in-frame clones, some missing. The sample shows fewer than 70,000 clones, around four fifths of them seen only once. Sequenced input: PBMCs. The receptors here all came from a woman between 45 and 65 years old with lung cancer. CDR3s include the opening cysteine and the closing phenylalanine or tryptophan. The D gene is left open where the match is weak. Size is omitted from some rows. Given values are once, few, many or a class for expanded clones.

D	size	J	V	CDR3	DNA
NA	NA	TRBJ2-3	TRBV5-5	CASSSSPRSTDTQYF	TGTGCCAGCAGCTCAAGCCCTAGGAGCACAGATACGCAGTATTTT
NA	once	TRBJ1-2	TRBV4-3	CASSQDLTTGSSGYTF	TGCGCCAGCAGCCAAGATCTGACGACAGGTTCCTCCGGCTACACCTTC
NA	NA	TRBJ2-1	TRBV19	CASSIPSGGYEQFF	TGTGCCAGTAGTATTCCCTCGGGGGGCTATGAGCAGTTCTTC
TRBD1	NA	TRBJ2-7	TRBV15	CATRPTGGLYEQYF	TGTGCCACCAGACCGACAGGGGGCCTCTACGAGCAGTACTTC
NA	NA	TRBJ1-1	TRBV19	CASSIGKNTEAFF	TGTGCCAGTAGTATCGGTAAGAACACTGAAGCTTTCTTT
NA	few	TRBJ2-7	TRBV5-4	CASSTPGGQPPDF	TGTGCCAGCAGCACTCCCGGAGGGCAGCCGCCTGACTTC
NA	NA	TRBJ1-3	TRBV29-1	CSVDLGNTIYF	TGCAGCGTTGACCTGGGAAACACCATATATTTT
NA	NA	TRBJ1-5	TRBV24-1	CATSDLNQPQHF	TGTGCCACCAGTGATTTGAACCAGCCCCAGCATTTT
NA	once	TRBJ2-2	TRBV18	CASSPLASGRNTGELFF	TGTGCCAGCTCACCTCTGGCGTCCGGACGAAACACCGGGGAGCTGTTTTTT
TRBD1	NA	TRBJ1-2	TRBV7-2	CASSLDEGASVYGYTF	TGTGCCAGCAGCTTAGACGAGGGGGCTTCGGTCTATGGCTACACCTTC
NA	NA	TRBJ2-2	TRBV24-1	CATSGVNTGELFF	TGTGCCACCAGCGGGGTGAACACCGGGGAGCTGTTTTTT
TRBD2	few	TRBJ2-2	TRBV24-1	CATSDLTAGGFTGELFF	TGTGCCACCAGTGATTTGACCGCCGGGGGGTTCACCGGGGAGCTGTTTTTT
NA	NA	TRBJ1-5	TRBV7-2	CASSLAPNQPQHF	TGTGCCAGCAGCTTAGCTCCAAATCAGCCCCAGCATTTT
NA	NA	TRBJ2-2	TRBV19	CASSIDWGLRTGELFF	TGTGCCAGTAGTATAGATTGGGGGCTGCGCACCGGGGAGCTGTTTTTT
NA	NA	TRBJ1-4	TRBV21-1	CASGAVGGGKLFF	TGTGCCAGCGGCGCTGTAGGGGGCGGAAAACTGTTTTTT
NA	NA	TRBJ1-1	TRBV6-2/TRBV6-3	CASSYGRRGSEAFF	TGTGCCAGCAGTTACGGCCGTAGAGGGAGCGAAGCTTTCTTT
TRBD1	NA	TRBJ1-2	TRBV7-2	CASSLAGGSTF	TGTGCCAGCAGCTTAGCAGGGGGCTCAACCTTC
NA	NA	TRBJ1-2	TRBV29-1	CSGGEDKNYGYTF	TGCAGCGGAGGCGAGGACAAGAACTATGGCTACACCTTC
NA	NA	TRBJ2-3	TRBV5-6	CASSLSRGADTQYF	TGTGCCAGCAGCTTGTCTCGAGGGGCAGATACGCAGTATTTT
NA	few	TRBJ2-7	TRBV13	CASSFRDQRDSEQYF	TGTGCCAGCAGCTTTAGGGACCAAAGGGATAGCGAGCAGTACTTC